Listed here are 20 T cell receptor beta chains from one sample, sequenced in a study of early T cells in non-severe SARS-CoV-2 infection. In TCRdb, the 5' RACE reads were re-called with MiXCR into one record per CDR3 protein. The repertoire holds 80,000 or so distinct CDR3 sequences, with less than 8% as singletons. What was sequenced was whole blood. The receptors derive from an adult who was a healthcare worker with PCR-confirmed SARS-CoV-2 infection or an uninfected control (not recorded which).

The CDR3 here is CASSQDRNRGPDEQFF. The DNA of the CDR3 is TGCGCCAGCAGCCAAGATAGAAACAGGGGGCCCGATGAGCAGTTCTTC. The chain uses TRBV4-3 and TRBJ2-1; 9 nucleotides agree with TRBD1. CDR1 and CDR2 from the germline V gene are LGHNA and YSLEER. The CDR3 sequence is 16 residues long. The trim removed 0 bases at V and 8 bases at J, leaving 8 bases unmatched.

This clonotype was seen more than once but under ten times. The chain carries TRBV5-6 and TRBJ2-1; TRBD2 might be the D (5 bases). The CDR3 contains 14 residues. Trimming left V 4 bases short and J 8 bases short, with 16 bases between. Germline V gene lookup returns CDR1 SGHDT and CDR2 YYEEEE. CDR3: CASSPGGPRDEQFF. In nucleotides, the CDR3 is TGTGCCAGCAGCCCCGGCGGCCCGCGGGATGAGCAGTTCTTC.

The chain employs TRBV5-1 and TRBJ2-7, with D unresolved. This CDR3 comprises 14 residues. Deletions cut 0 bases from V and 5 bases from J, with 12 bases between. Germline V lookup: CDR1 SGHRS, CDR2 YFSETQ. DNA of the CDR3: TGCGCCAGCAGCTTGGGGCTGCTGACGGACGAGCAGTACTTC. Amino acids: CASSLGLLTDEQYF. The full variable domain, with the rest looked up from reference TRBV5-1 and TRBJ2-7, is KAGVTQTPRYLIKTRGQQVTLSCSPISGHRSVSWYQQTPGQGLQFLFEYFSETQRNKGNFPGRFSGRQFSNSRSEMNVSTLELGDSALYLCASSLGLLTDEQYFGPGTRLTVT.

The V gene is TRBV11-2, the J gene TRBJ2-7; 7 nucleotides agree with TRBD2. Germline V CDR1 and CDR2: SGHAT, FQNNGV. The CDR3 is made up of 16 amino acids. V lost 4 bases to trimming and J lost 1 base; unmatched junction nucleotides: 10. CDR3 residues: CASSSWGGVTSYEQYF. The DNA for the CDR3 is TGTGCCAGCAGCTCATGGGGGGGAGTAACTTCCTACGAGCAGTACTTC.

The CDR3 here is CASSIVSPNSPLHF. As DNA, the CDR3 is TGTGCCAGTAGTATCGTGTCGCCAAATTCACCCCTCCACTTT. This rearrangement joins TRBV19 to TRBJ1-6; D not certain. Trimming took off 3 bases at V and 7 bases at J, with 10 bases between the two ends. Germline V lookup: CDR1 LNHDA, CDR2 SQIVND (reference sequence). The CDR3 covers 14 residues.

The chain has TRBV20-1 and TRBJ2-1; D is unclear. V was shortened by 0 bases and J by 1 base, with 7 bases between the two germline ends. CDR3 length equals 14 residues. Germline CDR1 reads DFQATT; CDR2 reads SNEGSKA (reference sequence). The DNA of the CDR3 is TGCAGTGCTAGAGATCGAGTTTCCTACAATGAGCAGTTCTTC. Its protein is CSARDRVSYNEQFF.

This clonotype occurred a few times. This chain links TRBV11-1 with TRBJ2-1, with 11 positions matching TRBD2. The CDR3 has 15 residues. Germline lookup yields CDR1 SGHAT and CDR2 FQDESV (reference sequence). With V trimmed by 3 bases and J by 6 bases, 4 bases remained unmatched. The CDR3 sequence: CASSFSLAGVNEQFF. For the CDR3, the DNA is TGTGCCAGCAGCTTCTCACTAGCGGGGGTCAATGAGCAGTTCTTC.

The table lists this clonotype with a few counts. This chain links TRBV11-2 with TRBJ2-1; no clear D. The ends were cut back, 1 base at V and 6 bases at J, with 7 bases in the middle. The CDR3 is 13 amino acids. CDR1 and CDR2 (germline): SGHAT, FQNNGV. The CDR3 DNA is TGTGCCAGCAGCTTAGTAGGGTTCAATGAGCAGTTCTTC. Translating it yields CASSLVGFNEQFF.

This clonotype was counted between two and nine times. The genes are TRBV6-1 and TRBJ2-7; D may be TRBD1 or TRBD2 (5 bases each). The germline V gene has CDR1 MNHNS and CDR2 SASEGT. The CDR3 length is 14 residues. V lost 4 bases and J lost 4, with 14 bases in between. The CDR3 loop is CASSAGTSAYEQYF. The CDR3 DNA is TGTGCCAGCAGTGCCGGGACCAGCGCTTACGAGCAGTACTTC.

This clonotype turned up a few times. This chain links TRBV9 with TRBJ2-6; the D gene is possibly TRBD2 (5 bases). This CDR3 has 15 amino acids. Trimming shortened V by 3 bases and J by 4 bases, and 11 bases separated the two germline ends. Germline CDR1 and CDR2: SGDLS and YYNGEE. CDR3 region: CASSGGWLGANVLTF. As DNA, the CDR3 is TGTGCCAGCAGCGGAGGGTGGTTGGGGGCCAACGTCCTGACTTTC.

This clonotype has at least ten counts. The chain is built from TRBV5-1 and TRBJ1-1; D ambiguous. Germline assignment: CDR1 SGHRS and CDR2 YFSETQ. The CDR3 contains 13 residues. V was trimmed by 0 bases and J by 10 bases, leaving 13 bases between them. CDR3 region: CASSLASSRGAFF. The CDR3 bases are TGCGCCAGCAGCTTGGCAAGCAGCCGGGGAGCTTTCTTT.

This clonotype was counted a few times. The rearrangement links TRBV18 to TRBJ2-7; perhaps D is TRBD1 or TRBD2 (5 bases each). CDR1 is KGHSH, CDR2 LQKENI, per germline. CDR3 length: 15 amino acids. Trimming cost V 0 bases and J 2 bases, with 11 bases left between them. The CDR3 DNA reads as TGTGCCAGCTCACCACCGTCAGGGAGCGCCTACGAGCAGTACTTC. Protein product: CASSPPSGSAYEQYF.

This clonotype has at least ten counts. The J gene is TRBJ2-2, the V gene TRBV18; D is possibly TRBD1 (6 bases). The CDR3 contains 17 residues. Germline V gives CDR1 KGHSH, CDR2 LQKENI. V dropped 1 base and J dropped 6 bases, with 18 bases sitting between them. The CDR3 DNA follows: TGTGCCAGCTCACCACGGACAGACGCTTTTGGGGCCGGGGAGCTGTTTTTT. The encoded protein is CASSPRTDAFGAGELFF.

The sample holds a few counts of this clonotype. The chain is built from TRBV3-1 and TRBJ2-5; D possibly corresponds to TRBD1 (6 bases). The germline V gene encodes CDR1 LGHDT and CDR2 YNNKEL (reference sequence). With 4 bases removed from V and 3 bases from J, the gap between germline ends came to 21 bases. The CDR3 spans 17 residues. The CDR3 bases are TGTGCCAGCAGCCCAAGGGGGAGCAGGGTAATTGAAGAGACCCAGTACTTC. This encodes CASSPRGSRVIEETQYF.

This clonotype was observed a single time. In DNA form, the CDR3 reads TGCAGCGTTGAAAATCTTGGGACTAGCGGGAGTCCGCAGTATTTT. Translated, it gives CSVENLGTSGSPQYF. The chain employs TRBV29-1 and TRBJ2-3; 14 bases are shared with TRBD2. The CDR3 has 15 residues. The germline V gene has CDR1 SQVTM and CDR2 ANQGSEA. V was clipped by 2 bases and J by 10 bases; unmatched bases: 8.

There are many counts of this clonotype. The chain uses TRBV7-9 and TRBJ1-1; 8 bases map to TRBD1. The germline gives CDR1 SEHNR, CDR2 FQNEAQ (reference sequence). The CDR3 runs to 14 residues. The junction had 2 bases not matched to a gene; V was cut back by 1 base and J by 4 bases. CDR3 sequence (DNA): TGTGCCAGCAGCTTAGAACAGGGGGGCACTGAAGCTTTCTTT. This codes for CASSLEQGGTEAFF.

The chain carries TRBV19 and TRBJ2-7; 8 bases are a match to TRBD1. Losses at the gene ends were 5 bases for V and 3 bases for J; bases not matched to a gene: 3. Per germline, CDR1 LNHDA and CDR2 SQIVND (reference sequence). CDR3 length equals 13 residues. In DNA form, the CDR3 reads TGTGCCAGTAGTGCTGGACAGGGCTACGAGCAGTACTTC. This gives the protein CASSAGQGYEQYF.

This clonotype was seen ten or more times. This chain joins TRBV20-1 and TRBJ2-3; 9 bases are shared with TRBD1. Germline V CDR1 and CDR2: DFQATT, SNEGSKA (reference sequence). With V trimmed by 7 bases and J by 2 bases, 1 base remained unmatched. This CDR3 has 12 residues. CDR3: CSGTGATDTQYF. DNA of the CDR3: TGCAGTGGGACAGGGGCCACAGATACGCAGTATTTT.

There are many counts of this clonotype. The genes are TRBV9 and TRBJ1-1; a weak D match, TRBD1 (5 bases). The CDR3 contains 14 residues. Germline V lookup: CDR1 SGDLS, CDR2 YYNGEE. Trimming took 7 bases from V and 4 from J, leaving 17 bases between them. The CDR3 DNA sequence: TGTGCCAGCCTCGGGCGGGGGTTGGTCACTGAAGCTTTCTTT. Residues: CASLGRGLVTEAFF.

This clonotype was seen a handful of times. The V gene is TRBV9, the J gene TRBJ1-6; 8 nucleotides match TRBD1. Germline-derived CDR1 and CDR2 are SGDLS and YYNGEE. The CDR3 is 12 amino acids. V shed 4 bases and J 14 bases; nucleotides not matched to a gene: 5. The CDR3 sequence is CASSPRTGTLHF. The CDR3 DNA sequence: TGTGCCAGCAGCCCCAGGACAGGGACCCTCCACTTT.